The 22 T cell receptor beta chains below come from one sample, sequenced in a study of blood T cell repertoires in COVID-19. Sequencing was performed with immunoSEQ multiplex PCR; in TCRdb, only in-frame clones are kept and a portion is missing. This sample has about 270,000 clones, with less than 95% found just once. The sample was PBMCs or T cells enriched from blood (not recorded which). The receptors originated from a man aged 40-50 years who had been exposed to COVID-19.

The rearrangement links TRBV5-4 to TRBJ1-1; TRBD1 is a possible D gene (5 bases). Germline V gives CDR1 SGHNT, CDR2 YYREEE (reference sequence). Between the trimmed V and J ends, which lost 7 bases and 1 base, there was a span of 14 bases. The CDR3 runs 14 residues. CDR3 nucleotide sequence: TGTGCCAGCGGGCCCTCGGGGGGGAACACTGAAGCTTTCTTT. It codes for CASGPSGGNTEAFF.

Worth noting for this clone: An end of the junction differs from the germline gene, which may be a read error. The CDR3: CASSLRTGRSNNEQFF. CDR3 nucleotide sequence: TGCGCCAGCAGTTTACGGACAGGGCGCTCCAACAATGAGCAGTTCTTC. The chain couples TRBV5-1 to TRBJ2-1, with 8 bases identical to TRBD1. Germline lookup yields CDR1 SGHRS and CDR2 YFSETQ. This CDR3 region has 16 residues. Supplemented by reference TRBV5-1 and TRBJ2-1, the full variable domain reads KAGVTQTPRYLIKTRGQQVTLSCSPISGHRSVSWYQQTPGQGLQFLFEYFSETQRNKGNFPGRFSGRQFSNSRSEMNVSTLELGDSALYLCASSLRTGRSNNEQFFGPGTRLTVL.

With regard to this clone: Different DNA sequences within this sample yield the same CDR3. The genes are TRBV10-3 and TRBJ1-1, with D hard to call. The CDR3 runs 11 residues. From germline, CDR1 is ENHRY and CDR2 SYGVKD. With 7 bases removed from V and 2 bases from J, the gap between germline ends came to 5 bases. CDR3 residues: CAITSNTEAFF. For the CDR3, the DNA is TGTGCCATCACCAGTAACACTGAAGCTTTCTTT.

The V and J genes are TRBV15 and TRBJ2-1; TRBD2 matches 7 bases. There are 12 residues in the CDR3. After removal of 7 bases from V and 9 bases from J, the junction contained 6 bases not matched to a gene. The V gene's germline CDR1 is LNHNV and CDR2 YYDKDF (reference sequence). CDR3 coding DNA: TGTGCCACCAATCGGGGGGATAGTGAGCAGTTCTTC. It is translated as CATNRGDSEQFF.

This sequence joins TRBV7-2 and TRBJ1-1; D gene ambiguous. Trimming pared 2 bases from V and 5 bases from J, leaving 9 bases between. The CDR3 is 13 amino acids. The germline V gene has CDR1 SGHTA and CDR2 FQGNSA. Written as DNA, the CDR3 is TGTGCCAGCAGCTTAAGCTCGGTGACTGAAGCTTTCTTT. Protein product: CASSLSSVTEAFF.

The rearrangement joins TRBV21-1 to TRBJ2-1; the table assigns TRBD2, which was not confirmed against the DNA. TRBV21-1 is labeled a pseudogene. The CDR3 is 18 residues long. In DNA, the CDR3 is TGTGCCAGCCGGATGTGGAGGGTAACGAAGGTGGCCTACAATGAGCAGTTCTTC. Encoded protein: CASRMWRVTKVAYNEQFF.

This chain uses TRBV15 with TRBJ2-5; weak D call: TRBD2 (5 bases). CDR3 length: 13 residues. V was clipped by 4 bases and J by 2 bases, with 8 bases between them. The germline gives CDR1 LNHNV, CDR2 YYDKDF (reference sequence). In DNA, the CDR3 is TGTGCCACCAGCATCATAGCGCAAGAGACCCAGTACTTC. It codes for CATSIIAQETQYF.

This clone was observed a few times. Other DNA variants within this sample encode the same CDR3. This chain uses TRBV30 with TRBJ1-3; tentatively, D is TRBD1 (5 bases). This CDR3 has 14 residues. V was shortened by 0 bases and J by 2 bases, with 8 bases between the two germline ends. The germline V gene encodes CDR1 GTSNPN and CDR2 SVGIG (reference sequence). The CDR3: CAWSVGGAGNTIYF. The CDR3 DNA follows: TGTGCCTGGAGTGTTGGAGGGGCTGGAAACACCATATATTTT.

The CDR3 DNA is TGTGCCACCAGCAGACAACGGGAGGGGGGGCATGAGCAGTTCTTC. Protein sequence: CATSRQREGGHEQFF. The chain uses TRBV15 and TRBJ2-1, with 8 nucleotides matching TRBD2. Germline CDR1 is LNHNV and CDR2 is YYDKDF (reference sequence). J was trimmed by 8 bases and V by 2 bases; bases with no gene match: 8. The length of the CDR3 is 15 residues.

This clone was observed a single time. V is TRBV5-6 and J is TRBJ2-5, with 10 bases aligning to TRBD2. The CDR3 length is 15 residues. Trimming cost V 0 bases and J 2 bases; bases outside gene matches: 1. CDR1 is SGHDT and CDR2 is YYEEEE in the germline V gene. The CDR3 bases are TGTGCCAGCAGCTTGGTACTAGCGGGGCAAGAGACCCAGTACTTC. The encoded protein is CASSLVLAGQETQYF.

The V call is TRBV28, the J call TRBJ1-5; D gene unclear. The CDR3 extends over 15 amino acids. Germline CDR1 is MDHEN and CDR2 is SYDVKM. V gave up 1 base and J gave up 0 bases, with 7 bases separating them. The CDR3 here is CASSLSLVSNQPQHF. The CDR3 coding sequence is TGTGCCAGCAGTTTATCCTTAGTTAGCAATCAGCCCCAGCATTTT.

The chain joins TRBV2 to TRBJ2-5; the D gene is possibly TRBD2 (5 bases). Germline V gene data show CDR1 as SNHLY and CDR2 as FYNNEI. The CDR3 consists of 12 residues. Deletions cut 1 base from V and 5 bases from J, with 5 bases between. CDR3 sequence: CASSEGGETQYF. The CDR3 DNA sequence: TGTGCCAGCAGTGAAGGCGGGGAGACCCAGTACTTC.

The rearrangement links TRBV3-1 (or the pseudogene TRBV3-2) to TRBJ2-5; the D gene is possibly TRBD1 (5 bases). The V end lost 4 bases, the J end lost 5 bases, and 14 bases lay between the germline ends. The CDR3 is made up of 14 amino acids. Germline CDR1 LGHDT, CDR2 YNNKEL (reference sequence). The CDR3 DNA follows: TGTGCCAGCAGCCTACGCCAGGGCTTCGAGACCCAGTACTTC. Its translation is CASSLRQGFETQYF.

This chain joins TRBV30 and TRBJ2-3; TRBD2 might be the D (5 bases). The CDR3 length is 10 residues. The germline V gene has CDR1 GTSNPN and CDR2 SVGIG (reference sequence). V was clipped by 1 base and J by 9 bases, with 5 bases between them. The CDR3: CAWSAGTQYF. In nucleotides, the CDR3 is TGTGCCTGGAGTGCGGGGACGCAGTATTTT.

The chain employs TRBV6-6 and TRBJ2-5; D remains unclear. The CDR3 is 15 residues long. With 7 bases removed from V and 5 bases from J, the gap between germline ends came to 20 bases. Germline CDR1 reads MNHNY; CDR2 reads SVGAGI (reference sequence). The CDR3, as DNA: TGTGCCAGCACCGCCCAATCTGCCCCCGGGGAGACCCAGTACTTC. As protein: CASTAQSAPGETQYF.

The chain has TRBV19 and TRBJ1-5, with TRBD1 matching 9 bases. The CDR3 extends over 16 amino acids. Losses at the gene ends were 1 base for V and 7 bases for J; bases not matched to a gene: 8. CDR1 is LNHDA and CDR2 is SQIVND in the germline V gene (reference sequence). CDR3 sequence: CASSIGGTGFRQPQHF. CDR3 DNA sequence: TGTGCCAGTAGTATAGGCGGGACAGGGTTCAGACAGCCCCAGCATTTT. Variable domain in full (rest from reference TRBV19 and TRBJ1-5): DGGITQSPKYLFRKEGQNVTLSCEQNLNHDAMYWYRQDPGQGLRLIYYSQIVNDFQKGDIAEGYSVSREKKESFPLTVTSAQKNPTAFYLCASSIGGTGFRQPQHFGDGTRLSIL.

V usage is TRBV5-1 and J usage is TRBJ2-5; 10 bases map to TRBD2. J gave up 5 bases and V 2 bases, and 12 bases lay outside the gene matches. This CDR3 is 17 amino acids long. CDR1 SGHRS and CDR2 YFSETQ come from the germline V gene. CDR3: CASSLGSHSGRLETQYF. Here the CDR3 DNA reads TGCGCCAGCAGCTTAGGGTCCCATAGCGGGAGGTTGGAGACCCAGTACTTC.

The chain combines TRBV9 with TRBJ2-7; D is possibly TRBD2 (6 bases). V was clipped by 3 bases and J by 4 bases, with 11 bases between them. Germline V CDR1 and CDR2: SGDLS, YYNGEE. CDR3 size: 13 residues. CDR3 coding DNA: TGTGCCAGCAGCGCACCGGGGAGGTACGAGCAGTACTTC. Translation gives CASSAPGRYEQYF.

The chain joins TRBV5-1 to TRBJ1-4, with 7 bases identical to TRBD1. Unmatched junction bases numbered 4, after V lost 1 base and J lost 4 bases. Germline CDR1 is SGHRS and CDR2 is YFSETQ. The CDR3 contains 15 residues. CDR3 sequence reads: CASSLTGAVNEKLFF. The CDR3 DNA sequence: TGCGCCAGCAGCTTGACAGGGGCGGTTAATGAAAAACTGTTTTTT.

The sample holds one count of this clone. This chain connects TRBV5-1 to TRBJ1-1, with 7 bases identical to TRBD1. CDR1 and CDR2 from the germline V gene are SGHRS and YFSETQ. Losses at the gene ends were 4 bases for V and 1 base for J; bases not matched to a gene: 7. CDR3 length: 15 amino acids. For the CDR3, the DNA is TGCGCCAGCAGCCCGTGGACAGGTGGGAACACTGAAGCTTTCTTT. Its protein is CASSPWTGGNTEAFF.

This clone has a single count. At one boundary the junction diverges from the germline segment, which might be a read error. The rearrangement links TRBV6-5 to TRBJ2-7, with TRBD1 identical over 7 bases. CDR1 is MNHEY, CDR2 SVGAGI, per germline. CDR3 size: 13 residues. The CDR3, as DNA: TGTGCCAGCAGACTATTTTCCCGGGACAGCGTCTTTTTC. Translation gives CASRLFSRDSVFF.

The CDR3: CAIRDTGSSYNEQFF. CDR3 nucleotides: TGTGCCATCAGGGATACAGGGTCCAGCTACAATGAGCAGTTCTTC. The chain combines TRBV10-3 with TRBJ2-1, with D perhaps matching TRBD1 (6 bases). This CDR3 is built from 15 residues. V shed 6 bases and J shed 3 bases, with 15 bases lying between them. Germline CDR1 reads ENHRY; CDR2 reads SYGVKD.